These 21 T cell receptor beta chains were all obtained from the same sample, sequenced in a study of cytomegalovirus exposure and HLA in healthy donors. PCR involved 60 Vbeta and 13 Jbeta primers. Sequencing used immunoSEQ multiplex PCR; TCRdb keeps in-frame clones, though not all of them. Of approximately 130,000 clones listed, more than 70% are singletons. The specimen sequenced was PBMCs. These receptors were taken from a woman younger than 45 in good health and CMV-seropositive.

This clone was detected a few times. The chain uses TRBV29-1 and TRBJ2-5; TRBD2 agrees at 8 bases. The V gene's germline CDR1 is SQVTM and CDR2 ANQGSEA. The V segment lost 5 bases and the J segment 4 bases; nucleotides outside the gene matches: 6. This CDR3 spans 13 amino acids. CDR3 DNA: TGCAGCGTTCGGGGGCGGGGGGCAGAGACCCAGTACTTC. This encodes CSVRGRGAETQYF. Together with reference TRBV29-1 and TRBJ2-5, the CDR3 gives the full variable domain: SAVISQKPSRDICQRGTSLTIQCQVDSQVTMMFWYRQQPGQSLTLIATANQGSEATYESGFVIDKFPISRPNLTFSTLTVSNMSPEDSSIYLCSVRGRGAETQYFGPGTRLLVL.

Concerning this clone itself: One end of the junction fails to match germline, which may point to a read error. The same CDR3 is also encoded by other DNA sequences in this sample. This CDR3 is CASSPTGNTEAFF. The CDR3 coding sequence is TGCGCCAGCAGCCCCACAGGGAACACTGAAGCCTTCTTT. This chain links TRBV5-1 with TRBJ1-1, with TRBD1 as a possible D gene (6 bases). Germline assignment: CDR1 SGHRS and CDR2 YFSETQ. This CDR3 has 13 residues.

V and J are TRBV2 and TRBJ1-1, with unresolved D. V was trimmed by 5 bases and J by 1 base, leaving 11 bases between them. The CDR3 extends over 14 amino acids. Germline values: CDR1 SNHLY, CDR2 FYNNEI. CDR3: CASSRFEGNTEAFF. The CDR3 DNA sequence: TGTGCCAGCAGTAGGTTCGAGGGGAACACTGAAGCTTTCTTT.

The CDR3 reads CASLSNPLRMNTEAFF. The CDR3 DNA follows: TGTGCCAGCCTTTCGAACCCCCTGAGGATGAACACTGAAGCTTTCTTT. The V gene is TRBV2, the J gene TRBJ1-1; D gene uncertain. V was trimmed by 8 bases and J by 0 bases, leaving 19 bases between them. Germline V CDR1 and CDR2: SNHLY, FYNNEI. This CDR3 is 16 amino acids long.

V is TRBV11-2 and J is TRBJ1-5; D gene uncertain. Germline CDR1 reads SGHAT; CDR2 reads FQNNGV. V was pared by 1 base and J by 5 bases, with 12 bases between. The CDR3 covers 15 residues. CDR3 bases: TGTGCCAGCAGCTTAGGTGGGCAGGAACATCAGCCCCAGCATTTT. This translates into CASSLGGQEHQPQHF.

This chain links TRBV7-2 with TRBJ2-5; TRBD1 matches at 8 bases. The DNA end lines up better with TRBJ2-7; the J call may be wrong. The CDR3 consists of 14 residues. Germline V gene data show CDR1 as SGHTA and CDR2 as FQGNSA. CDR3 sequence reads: CASSPGTGGYEQYF. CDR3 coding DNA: TGTGCCAGCAGCCCCGGGACAGGAGGCTACGAGCAGTACTTC.

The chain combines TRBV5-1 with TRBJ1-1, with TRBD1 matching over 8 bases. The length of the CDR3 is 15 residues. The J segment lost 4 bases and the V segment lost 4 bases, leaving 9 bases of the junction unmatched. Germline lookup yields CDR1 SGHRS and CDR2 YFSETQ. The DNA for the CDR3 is TGCGCCAGCAGCCCTTACAGGGGGGGAGGCACTGAAGCTTTCTTT. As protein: CASSPYRGGGTEAFF.

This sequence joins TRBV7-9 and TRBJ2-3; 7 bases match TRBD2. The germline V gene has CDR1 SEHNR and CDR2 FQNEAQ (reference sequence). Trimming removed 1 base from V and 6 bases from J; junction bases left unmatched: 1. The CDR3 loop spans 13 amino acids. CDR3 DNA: TGTGCCAGCAGCTTAGTGGGGGGGGATACGCAGTATTTT. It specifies CASSLVGGDTQYF.

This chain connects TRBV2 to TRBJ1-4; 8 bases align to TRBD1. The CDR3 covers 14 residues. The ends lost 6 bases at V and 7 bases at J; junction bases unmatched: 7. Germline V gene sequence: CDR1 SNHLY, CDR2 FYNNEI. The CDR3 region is CASRDQGAIEKLFF. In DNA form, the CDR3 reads TGTGCCAGCAGAGACCAGGGGGCGATTGAAAAACTGTTTTTT. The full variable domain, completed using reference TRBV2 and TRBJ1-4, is EPEVTQTPSHQVTQMGQEVILRCVPISNHLYFYWYRQILGQKVEFLVSFYNNEISEKSEIFDDQFSVERPDGSNFTLKIRSTKLEDSAMYFCASRDQGAIEKLFFGSGTQLSVL.

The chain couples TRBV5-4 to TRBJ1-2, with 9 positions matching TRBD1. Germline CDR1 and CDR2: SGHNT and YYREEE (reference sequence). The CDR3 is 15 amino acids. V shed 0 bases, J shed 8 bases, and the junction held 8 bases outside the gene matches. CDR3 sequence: CASSLGGPTGGGYTF. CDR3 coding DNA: TGTGCCAGCAGCTTGGGAGGCCCGACAGGGGGAGGCTACACCTTC.

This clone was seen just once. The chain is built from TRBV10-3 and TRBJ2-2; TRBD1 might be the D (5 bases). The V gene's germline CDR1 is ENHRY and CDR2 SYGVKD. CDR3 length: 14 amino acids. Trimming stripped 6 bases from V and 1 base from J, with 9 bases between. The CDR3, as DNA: TGTGCCATCAGCCCACAGGAGAACACCGGGGAGCTGTTTTTT. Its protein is CAISPQENTGELFF.

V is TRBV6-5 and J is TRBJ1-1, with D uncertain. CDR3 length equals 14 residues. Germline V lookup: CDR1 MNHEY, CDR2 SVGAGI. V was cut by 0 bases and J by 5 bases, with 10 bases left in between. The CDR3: CASSYSRRRTEAFF. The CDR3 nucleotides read TGTGCCAGCAGTTACTCCCGGAGGAGGACTGAAGCTTTCTTT.

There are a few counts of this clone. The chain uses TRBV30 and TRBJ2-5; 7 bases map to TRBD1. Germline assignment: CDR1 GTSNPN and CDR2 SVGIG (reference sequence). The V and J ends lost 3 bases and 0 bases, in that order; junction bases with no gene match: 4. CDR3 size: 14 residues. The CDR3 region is CAWRRGRYQETQYF. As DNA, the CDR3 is TGTGCCTGGAGGAGGGGGCGATACCAAGAGACCCAGTACTTC.

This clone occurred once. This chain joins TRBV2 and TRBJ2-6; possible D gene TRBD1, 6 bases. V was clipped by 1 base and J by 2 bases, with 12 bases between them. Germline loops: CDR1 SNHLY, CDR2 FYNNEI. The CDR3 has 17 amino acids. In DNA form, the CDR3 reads TGTGCCAGCAGTGAAGGGGGGCCGGAAGCTGGGGCCAACGTCCTGACTTTC. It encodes CASSEGGPEAGANVLTF.

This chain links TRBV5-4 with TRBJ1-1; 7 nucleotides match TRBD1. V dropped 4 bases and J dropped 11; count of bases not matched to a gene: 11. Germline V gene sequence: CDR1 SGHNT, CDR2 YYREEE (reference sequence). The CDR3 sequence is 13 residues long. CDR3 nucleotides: TGTGCCAGCAGCCCCGGAAGGGGGCAGATGGCTTTCTTT. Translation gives CASSPGRGQMAFF.

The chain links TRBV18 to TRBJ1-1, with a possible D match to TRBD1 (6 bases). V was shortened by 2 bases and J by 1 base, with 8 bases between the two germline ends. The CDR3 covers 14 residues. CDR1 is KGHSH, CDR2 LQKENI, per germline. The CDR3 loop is CASSPTGQNTEAFF. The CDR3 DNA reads TGTGCCAGCTCACCAACAGGGCAGAACACTGAAGCTTTCTTT. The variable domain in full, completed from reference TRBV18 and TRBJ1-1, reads NAGVMQNPRHLVRRRGQEARLRCSPMKGHSHVYWYRQLPEEGLKFMVYLQKENIIDESGMPKERFSAEFPKEGPSILRIQQVVRGDSAAYFCASSPTGQNTEAFFGQGTRLTVV.

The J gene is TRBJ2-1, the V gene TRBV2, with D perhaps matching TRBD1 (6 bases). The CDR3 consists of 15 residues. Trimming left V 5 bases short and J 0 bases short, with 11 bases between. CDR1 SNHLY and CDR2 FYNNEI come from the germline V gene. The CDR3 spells CASSFDRYSYNEQFF. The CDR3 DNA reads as TGTGCCAGCAGTTTCGACAGGTACTCCTACAATGAGCAGTTCTTC.

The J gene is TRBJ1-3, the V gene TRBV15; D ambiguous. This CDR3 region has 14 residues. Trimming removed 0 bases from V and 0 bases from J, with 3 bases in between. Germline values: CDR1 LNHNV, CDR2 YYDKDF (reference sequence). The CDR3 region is CATSRDNSGNTIYF. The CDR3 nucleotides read TGTGCCACCAGCAGAGACAACTCTGGAAACACCATATATTTT.

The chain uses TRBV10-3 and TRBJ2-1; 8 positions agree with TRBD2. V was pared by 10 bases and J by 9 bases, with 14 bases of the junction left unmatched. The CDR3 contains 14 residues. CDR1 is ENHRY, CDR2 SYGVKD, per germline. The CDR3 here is CATSLGGGTVEQFF. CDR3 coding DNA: TGTGCCACCTCCTTGGGCGGGGGGACCGTTGAGCAGTTCTTC.

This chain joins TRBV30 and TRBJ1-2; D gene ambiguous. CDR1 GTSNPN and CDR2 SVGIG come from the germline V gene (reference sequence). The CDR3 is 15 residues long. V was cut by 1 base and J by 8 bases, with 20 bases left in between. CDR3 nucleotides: TGTGCCTGGAGTGGGTTGGAGGGAGACAATATAGGCTACACCTTC. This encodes CAWSGLEGDNIGYTF.

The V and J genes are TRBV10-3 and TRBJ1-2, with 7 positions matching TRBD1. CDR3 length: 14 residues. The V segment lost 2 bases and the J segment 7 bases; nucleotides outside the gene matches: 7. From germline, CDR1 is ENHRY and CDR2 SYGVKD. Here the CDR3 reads CAISESWAGGGYTF. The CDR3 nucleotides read TGTGCCATCAGTGAGAGTTGGGCAGGGGGTGGCTACACCTTC.